This T cell receptor beta chain was observed in a study of blood T cells in healthy people across ages. General study results and limits: In long-lived donors, naive CD4+ cell counts and diversity exceeded those of aged donors. Significant beta diversity loss was already apparent by age roughly 40, declining roughly linearly. Investigators treated diversity estimates from one million T cells as underestimates.

A second about 7 to 12 cycle PCR used barcoded and J-beta primers. TCRdb analysed the 5' RACE reads with MiXCR anew, one entry per CDR3 protein. Here the sample spans about 1.5 million distinct CDR3 sequences, under 55% being singletons. At least 6 million PBMCs were isolated per sample. Germline trimming cut 7 bases from V and 2 bases from J; bases unmatched to any gene: 16. There are 17 residues in the CDR3. Germline lookup yields CDR1 MNHNS and CDR2 SASEGT. A word on this clonotype: Its target is unknown.

The chain is built from TRBV6-1 and TRBJ1-1; 7 nucleotides align to TRBD1. The sample taken for sequencing was blood. The sequence derives from a woman aged 18-29 years in good health. For the CDR3, the DNA is TGTGCCAGCACGGAGGGGGCGGACATGGTCGGAAACACTGAAGCTTTCTTT. It codes for CASTEGADMVGNTEAFF.